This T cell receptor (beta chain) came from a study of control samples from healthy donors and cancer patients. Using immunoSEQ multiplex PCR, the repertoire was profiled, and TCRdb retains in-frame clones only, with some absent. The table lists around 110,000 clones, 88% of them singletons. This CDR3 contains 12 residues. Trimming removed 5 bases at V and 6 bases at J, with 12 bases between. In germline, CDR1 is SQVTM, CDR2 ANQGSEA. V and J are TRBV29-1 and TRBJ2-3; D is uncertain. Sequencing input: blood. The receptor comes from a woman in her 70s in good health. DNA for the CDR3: TGCAGCGTTCGAGGACGGTCTGATACGCAGTATTTT. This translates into CSVRGRSDTQYF.